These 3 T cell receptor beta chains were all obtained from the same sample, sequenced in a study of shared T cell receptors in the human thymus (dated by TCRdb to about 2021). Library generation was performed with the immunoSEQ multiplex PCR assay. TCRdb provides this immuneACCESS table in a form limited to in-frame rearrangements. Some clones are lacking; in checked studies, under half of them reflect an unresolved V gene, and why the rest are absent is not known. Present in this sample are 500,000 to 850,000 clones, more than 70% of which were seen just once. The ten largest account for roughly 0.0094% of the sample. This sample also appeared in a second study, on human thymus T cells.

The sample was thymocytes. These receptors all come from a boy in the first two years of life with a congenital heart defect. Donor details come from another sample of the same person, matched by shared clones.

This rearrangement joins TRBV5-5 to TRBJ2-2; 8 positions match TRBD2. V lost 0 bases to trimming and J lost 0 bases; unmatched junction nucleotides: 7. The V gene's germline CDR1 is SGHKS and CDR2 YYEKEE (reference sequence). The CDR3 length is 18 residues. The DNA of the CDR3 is TGTGCCAGCAGCTTGGACTGGACTAGCAATTCGAACACCGGGGAGCTGTTTTTT. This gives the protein CASSLDWTSNSNTGELFF.

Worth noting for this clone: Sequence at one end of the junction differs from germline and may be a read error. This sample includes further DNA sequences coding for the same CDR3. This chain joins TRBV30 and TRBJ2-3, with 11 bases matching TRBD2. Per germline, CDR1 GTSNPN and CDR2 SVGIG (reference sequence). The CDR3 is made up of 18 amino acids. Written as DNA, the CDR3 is TGTGCCTGGGACACACTAGCGGGAGTTCTGTCGAGGGGAGATACACAGTATTTT. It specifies CAWDTLAGVLSRGDTQYF.

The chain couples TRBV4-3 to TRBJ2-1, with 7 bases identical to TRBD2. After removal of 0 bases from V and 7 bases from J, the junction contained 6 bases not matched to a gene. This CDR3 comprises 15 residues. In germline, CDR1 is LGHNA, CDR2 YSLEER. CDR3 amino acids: CASSQEPREKNEQFF. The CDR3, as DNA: TGCGCCAGCAGCCAAGAGCCGCGGGAGAAGAATGAGCAGTTCTTC.